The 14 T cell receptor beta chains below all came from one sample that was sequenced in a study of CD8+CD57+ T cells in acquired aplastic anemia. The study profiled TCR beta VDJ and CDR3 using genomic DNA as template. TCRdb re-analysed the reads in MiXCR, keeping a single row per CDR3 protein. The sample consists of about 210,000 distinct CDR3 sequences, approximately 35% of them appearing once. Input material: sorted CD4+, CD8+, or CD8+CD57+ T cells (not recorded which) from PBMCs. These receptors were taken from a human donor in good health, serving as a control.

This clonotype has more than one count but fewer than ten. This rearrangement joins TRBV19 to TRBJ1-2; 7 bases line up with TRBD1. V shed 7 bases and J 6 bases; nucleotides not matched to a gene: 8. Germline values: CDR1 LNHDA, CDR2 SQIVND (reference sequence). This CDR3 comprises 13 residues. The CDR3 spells CASTLQGVHGYTF. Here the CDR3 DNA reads TGTGCCAGTACTCTCCAGGGGGTGCATGGCTACACCTTC.

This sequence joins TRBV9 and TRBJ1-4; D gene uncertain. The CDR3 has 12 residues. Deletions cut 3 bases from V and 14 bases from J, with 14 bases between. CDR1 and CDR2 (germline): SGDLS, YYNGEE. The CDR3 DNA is TGTGCCAGCAGCGCGGACTACCGGGATCTGTTTTTT. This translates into CASSADYRDLFF.

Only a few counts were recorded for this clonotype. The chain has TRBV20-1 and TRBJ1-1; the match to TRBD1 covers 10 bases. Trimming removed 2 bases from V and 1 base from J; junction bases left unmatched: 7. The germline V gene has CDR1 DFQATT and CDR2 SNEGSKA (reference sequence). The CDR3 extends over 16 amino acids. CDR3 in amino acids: CSARRRDRGKNTEAFF. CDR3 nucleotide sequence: TGCAGTGCTAGACGCCGGGACAGGGGTAAGAACACTGAAGCTTTCTTT.

The CDR3 DNA follows: TGTGCCAGCACTGCGGGACAGGGTAATCAGCCCCAGCATTTT. Protein sequence: CASTAGQGNQPQHF. The genes are TRBV12-3 or TRBV12-4 and TRBJ1-5, with 9 bases that match TRBD1. The CDR3 totals 14 residues. With V trimmed by 7 bases and J by 4 bases, 5 bases remained unmatched.

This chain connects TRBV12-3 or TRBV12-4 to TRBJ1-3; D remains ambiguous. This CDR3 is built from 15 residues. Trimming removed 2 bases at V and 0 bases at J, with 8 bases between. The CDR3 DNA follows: TGTGCCAGCAGTTTATCCACTCTCTCTGGAAACACCATATATTTT. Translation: CASSLSTLSGNTIYF.

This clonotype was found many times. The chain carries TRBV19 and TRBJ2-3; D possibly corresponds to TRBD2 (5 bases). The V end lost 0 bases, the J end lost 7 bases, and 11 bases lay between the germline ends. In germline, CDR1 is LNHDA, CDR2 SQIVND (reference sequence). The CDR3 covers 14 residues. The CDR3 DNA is TGTGCCAGTAGTATAGATCAACTAGTGAATACGCAGTATTTT. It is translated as CASSIDQLVNTQYF.

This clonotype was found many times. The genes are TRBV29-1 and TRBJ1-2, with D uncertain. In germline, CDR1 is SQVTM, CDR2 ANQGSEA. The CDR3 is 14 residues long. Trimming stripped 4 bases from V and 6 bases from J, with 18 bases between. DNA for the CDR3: TGCAGCGTTGCTATCTACGGAGAAGTAAATGGCTACACCTTC. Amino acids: CSVAIYGEVNGYTF.

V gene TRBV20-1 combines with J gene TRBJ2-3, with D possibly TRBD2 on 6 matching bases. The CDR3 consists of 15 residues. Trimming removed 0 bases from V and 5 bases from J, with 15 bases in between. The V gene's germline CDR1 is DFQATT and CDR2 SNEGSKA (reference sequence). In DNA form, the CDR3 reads TGCAGTGCTAGAGATCCGGGGGAGCCTCGAGATACGCAGTATTTT. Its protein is CSARDPGEPRDTQYF.

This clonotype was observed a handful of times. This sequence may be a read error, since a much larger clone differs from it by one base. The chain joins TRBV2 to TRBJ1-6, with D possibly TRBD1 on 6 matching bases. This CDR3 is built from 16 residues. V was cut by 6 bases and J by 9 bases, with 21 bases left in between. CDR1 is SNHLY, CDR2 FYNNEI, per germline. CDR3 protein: CASSGSGGRGSSPLHF. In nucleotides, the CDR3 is TGTGCCAGCAGCGGTTCGGGGGGCCGCGGTAGTTCACCCCTCCACTTT.

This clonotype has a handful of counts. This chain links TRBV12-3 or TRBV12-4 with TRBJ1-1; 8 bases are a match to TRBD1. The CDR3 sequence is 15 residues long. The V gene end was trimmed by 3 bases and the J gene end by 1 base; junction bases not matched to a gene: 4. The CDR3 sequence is CASSFAGTGNTEAFF. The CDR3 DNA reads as TGTGCCAGCAGTTTCGCCGGGACAGGGAACACTGAAGCTTTCTTT.

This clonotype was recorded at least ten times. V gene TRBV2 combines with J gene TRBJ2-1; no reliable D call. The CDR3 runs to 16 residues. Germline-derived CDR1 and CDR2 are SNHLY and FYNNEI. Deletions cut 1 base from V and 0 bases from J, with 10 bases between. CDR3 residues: CASSEGVSSSYNEQFF. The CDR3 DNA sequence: TGTGCCAGCAGTGAAGGAGTGAGTAGCTCCTACAATGAGCAGTTCTTC.

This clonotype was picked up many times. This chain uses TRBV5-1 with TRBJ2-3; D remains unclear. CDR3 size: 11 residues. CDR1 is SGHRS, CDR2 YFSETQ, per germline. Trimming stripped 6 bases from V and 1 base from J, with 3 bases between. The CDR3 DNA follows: TGCGCCAGCATGGGCACAGATACGCAGTATTTT. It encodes CASMGTDTQYF.

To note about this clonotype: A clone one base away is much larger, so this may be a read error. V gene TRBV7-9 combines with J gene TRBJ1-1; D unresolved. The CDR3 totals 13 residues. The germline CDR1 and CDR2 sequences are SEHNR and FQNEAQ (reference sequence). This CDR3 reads CAGSSQLYSEAFF. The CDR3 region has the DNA TGTGCCGGCAGCTCCCAACTTTATTCTGAAGCTTTCTTT.

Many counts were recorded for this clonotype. CDR3 loop: CASSFDSQETQYF. CDR3 DNA sequence: TGTGCCAGCAGTTTTGACAGCCAAGAGACCCAGTACTTC. The chain links TRBV2 to TRBJ2-5; D may be TRBD1 (5 bases). Germline CDR1 and CDR2: SNHLY and FYNNEI. This CDR3 has 13 amino acids. Trimming cost V 5 bases and J 1 base, with 8 bases left between them.